This T cell receptor (beta chain) was observed in a study of T cell repertoires in cytomegalovirus infection. MiXCR, applied by TCRdb to the reads, yields one record per CDR3 protein. The data hold approximately 100,000 distinct CDR3 sequences, with about 25% observed a single time. The germline V and J ends were trimmed by 7 bases and 4 bases, with 14 bases remaining between them. The CDR3 loop spans 13 amino acids. CDR1 is MNHEY, CDR2 SVGAGI, per germline. This receptor was identified in a human donor in good health (CMV status not recorded). Some clones in this sample may be carry-over from other donors' samples. V usage is TRBV6-5 and J usage is TRBJ2-7; weak D call: TRBD2 (6 bases). The sequenced sample was CD8+ T cells from PBMCs. The CDR3 DNA reads as TGTGCCAGCACTCTGGGGGGAGGATACGAGCAGTACTTC. Its translation: CASTLGGGYEQYF.